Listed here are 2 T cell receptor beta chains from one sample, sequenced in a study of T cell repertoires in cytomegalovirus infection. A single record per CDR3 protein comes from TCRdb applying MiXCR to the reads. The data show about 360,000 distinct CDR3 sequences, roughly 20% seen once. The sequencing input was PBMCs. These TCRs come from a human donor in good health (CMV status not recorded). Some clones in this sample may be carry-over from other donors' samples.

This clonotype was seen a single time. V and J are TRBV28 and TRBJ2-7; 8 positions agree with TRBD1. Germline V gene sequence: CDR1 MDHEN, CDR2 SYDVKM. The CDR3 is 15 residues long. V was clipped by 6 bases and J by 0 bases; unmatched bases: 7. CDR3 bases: TGTGCCAGCAGGAACAGGGGGTTGGGCTCCTACGAGCAGTACTTC. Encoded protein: CASRNRGLGSYEQYF.

CDR3 bases: TGTGCCAGCAGCTTAACGGGTGGACTGCCCAACGAAGAGCAGTTCTTC. Protein: CASSLTGGLPNEEQFF. The chain combines TRBV7-3 with TRBJ2-1, with D maybe TRBD2 (5 bases). V was trimmed by 0 bases and J by 10 bases, leaving 19 bases between them. Germline loops: CDR1 SGHTA, CDR2 FQGTGA. This CDR3 is built from 16 residues.